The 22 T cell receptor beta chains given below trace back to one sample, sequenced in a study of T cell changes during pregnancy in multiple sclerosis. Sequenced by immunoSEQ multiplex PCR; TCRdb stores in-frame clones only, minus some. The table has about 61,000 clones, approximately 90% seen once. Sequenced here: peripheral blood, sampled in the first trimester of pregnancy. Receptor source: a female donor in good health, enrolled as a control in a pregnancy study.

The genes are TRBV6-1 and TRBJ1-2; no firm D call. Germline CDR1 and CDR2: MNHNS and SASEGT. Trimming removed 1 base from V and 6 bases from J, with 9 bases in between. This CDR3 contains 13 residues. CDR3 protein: CASSEGPGNGYTF. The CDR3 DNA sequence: TGTGCCAGCAGTGAAGGTCCGGGGAATGGCTACACCTTC.

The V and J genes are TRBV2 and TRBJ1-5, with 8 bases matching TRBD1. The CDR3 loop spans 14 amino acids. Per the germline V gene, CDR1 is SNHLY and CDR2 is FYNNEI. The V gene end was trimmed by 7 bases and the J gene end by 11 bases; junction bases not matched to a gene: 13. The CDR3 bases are TGTGCCAGCACCAACGGGACAGGTAATATGGCCCAGCATTTT. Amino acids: CASTNGTGNMAQHF.

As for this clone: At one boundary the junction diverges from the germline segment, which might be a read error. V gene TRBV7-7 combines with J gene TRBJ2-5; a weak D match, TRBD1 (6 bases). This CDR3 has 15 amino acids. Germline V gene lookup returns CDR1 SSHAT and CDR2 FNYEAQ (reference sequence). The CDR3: CASSLSYRDQETQYF. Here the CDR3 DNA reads TGTGCTAGCAGCTTGAGTTACAGGGACCAAGAGACCCAGTACTTC.

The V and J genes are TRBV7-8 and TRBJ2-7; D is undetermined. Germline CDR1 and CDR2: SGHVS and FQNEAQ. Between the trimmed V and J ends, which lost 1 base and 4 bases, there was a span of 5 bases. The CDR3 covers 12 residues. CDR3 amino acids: CASSLGVYEQYF. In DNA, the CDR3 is TGTGCCAGCAGCTTAGGAGTTTACGAGCAGTACTTC. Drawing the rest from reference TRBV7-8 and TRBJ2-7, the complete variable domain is GAGVSQSPRYKVAKRGQDVALRCDPISGHVSLFWYQQALGQGPEFLTYFQNEAQLDKSGLPSDRFFAERPEGSVSTLKIQRTQQEDSAVYLCASSLGVYEQYFGPGTRLTVT.

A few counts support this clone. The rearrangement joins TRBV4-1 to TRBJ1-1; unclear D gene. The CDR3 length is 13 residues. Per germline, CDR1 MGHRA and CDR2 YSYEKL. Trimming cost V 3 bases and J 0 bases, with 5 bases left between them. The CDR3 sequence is CASSHTVNTEAFF. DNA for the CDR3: TGCGCCAGCAGCCACACAGTGAACACTGAAGCTTTCTTT.

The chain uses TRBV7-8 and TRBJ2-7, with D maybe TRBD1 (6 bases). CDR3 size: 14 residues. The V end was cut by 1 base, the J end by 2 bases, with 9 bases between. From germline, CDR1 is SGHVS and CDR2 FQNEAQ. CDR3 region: CASSLERGTYEQYF. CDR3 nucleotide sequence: TGTGCCAGCAGCTTAGAGAGGGGGACCTACGAGCAGTACTTC.

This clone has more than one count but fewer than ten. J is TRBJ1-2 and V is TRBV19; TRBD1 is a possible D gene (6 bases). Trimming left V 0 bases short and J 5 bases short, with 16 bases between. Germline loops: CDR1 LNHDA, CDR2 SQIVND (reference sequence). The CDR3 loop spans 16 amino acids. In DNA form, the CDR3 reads TGTGCCAGTAGTATAGAGGGAACAGGGCTACGGTATGGCTACACCTTC. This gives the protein CASSIEGTGLRYGYTF.

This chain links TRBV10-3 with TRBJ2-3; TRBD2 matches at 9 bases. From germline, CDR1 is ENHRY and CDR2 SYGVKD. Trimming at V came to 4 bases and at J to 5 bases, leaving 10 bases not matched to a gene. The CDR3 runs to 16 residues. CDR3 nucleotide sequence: TGTGCCATCAGTGTGTCTAGCGGGGCCCTGGGAGATACGCAGTATTTT. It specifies CAISVSSGALGDTQYF.

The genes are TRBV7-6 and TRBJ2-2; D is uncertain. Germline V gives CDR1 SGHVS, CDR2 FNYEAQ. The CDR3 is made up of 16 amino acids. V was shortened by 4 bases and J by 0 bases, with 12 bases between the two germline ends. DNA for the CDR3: TGTGCCAGCAGCTCCAGTCGTTTTACGAACACCGGGGAGCTGTTTTTT. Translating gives CASSSSRFTNTGELFF. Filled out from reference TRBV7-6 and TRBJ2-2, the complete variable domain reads GAGVSQSPRYKVTKRGQDVALRCDPISGHVSLYWYRQALGQGPEFLTYFNYEAQQDKSGLPNDRFSAERPEGSISTLTIQRTEQRDSAMYRCASSSSRFTNTGELFFGEGSRLTVL.

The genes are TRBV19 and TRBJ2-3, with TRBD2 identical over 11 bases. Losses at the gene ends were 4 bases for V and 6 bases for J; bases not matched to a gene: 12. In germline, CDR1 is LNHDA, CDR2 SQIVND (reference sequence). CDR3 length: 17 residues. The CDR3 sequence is CASSKRLAGGAGDTQYF. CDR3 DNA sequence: TGTGCCAGTAGTAAAAGGCTAGCGGGGGGCGCGGGGGATACGCAGTATTTT.

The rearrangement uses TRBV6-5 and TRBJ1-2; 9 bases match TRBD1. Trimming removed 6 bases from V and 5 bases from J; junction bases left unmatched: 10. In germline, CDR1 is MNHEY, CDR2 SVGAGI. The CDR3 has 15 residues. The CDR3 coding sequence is TGTGCCAGCAGCCTTATCGCGACAGGGGGTTATGGCTACACCTTC. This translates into CASSLIATGGYGYTF.

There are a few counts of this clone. CDR3 in DNA: TGCGCCAGCAGCCAAGGACAGGGGATAGCAGAGACCCAGTACTTC. Translated, it gives CASSQGQGIAETQYF. V and J are TRBV4-3 and TRBJ2-5; 8 nucleotides align to TRBD1. CDR3 size: 15 residues. Trimming at V came to 1 base and at J to 4 bases, leaving 5 bases not matched to a gene. The germline V gene encodes CDR1 LGHNA and CDR2 YSLEER.

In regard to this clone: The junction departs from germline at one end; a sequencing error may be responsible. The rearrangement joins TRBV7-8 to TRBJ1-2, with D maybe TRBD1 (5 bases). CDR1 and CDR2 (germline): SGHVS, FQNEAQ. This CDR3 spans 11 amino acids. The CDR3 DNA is TGTGCCAGCAGCTTAGGGCAGGGACTCTACTTC. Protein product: CASSLGQGLYF.

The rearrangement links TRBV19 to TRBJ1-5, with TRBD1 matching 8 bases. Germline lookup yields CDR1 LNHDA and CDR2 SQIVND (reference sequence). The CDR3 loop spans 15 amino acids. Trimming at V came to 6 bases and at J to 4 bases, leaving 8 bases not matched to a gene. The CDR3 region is CASSNQDRANQPQHF. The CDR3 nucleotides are TGTGCCAGTAGCAATCAGGACAGGGCAAATCAGCCCCAGCATTTT. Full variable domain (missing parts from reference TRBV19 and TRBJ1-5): DGGITQSPKYLFRKEGQNVTLSCEQNLNHDAMYWYRQDPGQGLRLIYYSQIVNDFQKGDIAEGYSVSREKKESFPLTVTSAQKNPTAFYLCASSNQDRANQPQHFGDGTRLSIL.

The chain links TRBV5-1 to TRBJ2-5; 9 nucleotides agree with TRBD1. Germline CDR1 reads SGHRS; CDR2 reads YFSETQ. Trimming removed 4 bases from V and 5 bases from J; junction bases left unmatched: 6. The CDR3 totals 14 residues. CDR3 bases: TGCGCCAGCAGCCCAGGACAGGGGATGGAGACCCAGTACTTC. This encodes CASSPGQGMETQYF.

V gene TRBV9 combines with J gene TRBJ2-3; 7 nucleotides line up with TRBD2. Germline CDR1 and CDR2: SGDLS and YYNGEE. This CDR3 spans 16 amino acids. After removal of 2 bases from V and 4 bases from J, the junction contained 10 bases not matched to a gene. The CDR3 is CASSVERGVPSDTQYF. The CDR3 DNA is TGTGCCAGCAGCGTGGAACGGGGGGTACCATCAGATACGCAGTATTTT. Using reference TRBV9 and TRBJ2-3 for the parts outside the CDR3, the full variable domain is DSGVTQTPKHLITATGQRVTLRCSPRSGDLSVYWYQQSLDQGLQFLIQYYNGEERAKGNILERFSAQQFPDLHSELNLSSLELGDSALYFCASSVERGVPSDTQYFGPGTRLTVL.

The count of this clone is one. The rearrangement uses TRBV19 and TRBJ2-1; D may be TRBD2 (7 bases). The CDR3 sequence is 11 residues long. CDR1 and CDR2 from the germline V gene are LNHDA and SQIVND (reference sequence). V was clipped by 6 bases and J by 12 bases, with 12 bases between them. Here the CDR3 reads CASRGRGGQFF. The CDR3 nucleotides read TGTGCCAGTAGGGGGAGGGGGGGGCAGTTCTTC.

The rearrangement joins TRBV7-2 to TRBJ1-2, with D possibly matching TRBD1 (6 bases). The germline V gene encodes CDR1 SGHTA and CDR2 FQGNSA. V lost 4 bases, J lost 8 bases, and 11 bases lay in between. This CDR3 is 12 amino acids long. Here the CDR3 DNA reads TGTGCCAGCAGCTCAGGGGTGAGCGGCTACACCTTC. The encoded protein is CASSSGVSGYTF.

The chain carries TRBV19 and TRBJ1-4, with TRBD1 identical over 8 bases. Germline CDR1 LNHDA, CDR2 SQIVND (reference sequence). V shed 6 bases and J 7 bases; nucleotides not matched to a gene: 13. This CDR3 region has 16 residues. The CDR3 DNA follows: TGTGCCAGTAGGGACGCGTTCTCAGGGGGCGGTGAAAAACTGTTTTTT. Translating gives CASRDAFSGGGEKLFF.

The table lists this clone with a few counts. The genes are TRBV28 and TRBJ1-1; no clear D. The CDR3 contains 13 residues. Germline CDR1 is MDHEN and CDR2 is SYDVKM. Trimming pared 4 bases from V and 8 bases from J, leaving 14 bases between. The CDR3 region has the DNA TGTGCCAGCAGTTCCTCACCACCGGTCGAAGCTTTCTTT. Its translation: CASSSSPPVEAFF.

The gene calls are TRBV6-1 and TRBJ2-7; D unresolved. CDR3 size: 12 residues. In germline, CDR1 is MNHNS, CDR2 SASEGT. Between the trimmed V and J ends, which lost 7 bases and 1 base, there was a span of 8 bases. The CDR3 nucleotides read TGTGCCAGCAAACCCGAGTCCTACGAGCAGTACTTC. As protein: CASKPESYEQYF.

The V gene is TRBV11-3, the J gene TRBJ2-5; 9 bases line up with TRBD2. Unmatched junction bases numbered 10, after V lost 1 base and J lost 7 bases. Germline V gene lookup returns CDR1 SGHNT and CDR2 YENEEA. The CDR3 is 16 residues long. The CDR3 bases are TGTGCCAGCAGCTTAGCCAGCGGGGGGAAAGAAGGGACCCAGTACTTC. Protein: CASSLASGGKEGTQYF.